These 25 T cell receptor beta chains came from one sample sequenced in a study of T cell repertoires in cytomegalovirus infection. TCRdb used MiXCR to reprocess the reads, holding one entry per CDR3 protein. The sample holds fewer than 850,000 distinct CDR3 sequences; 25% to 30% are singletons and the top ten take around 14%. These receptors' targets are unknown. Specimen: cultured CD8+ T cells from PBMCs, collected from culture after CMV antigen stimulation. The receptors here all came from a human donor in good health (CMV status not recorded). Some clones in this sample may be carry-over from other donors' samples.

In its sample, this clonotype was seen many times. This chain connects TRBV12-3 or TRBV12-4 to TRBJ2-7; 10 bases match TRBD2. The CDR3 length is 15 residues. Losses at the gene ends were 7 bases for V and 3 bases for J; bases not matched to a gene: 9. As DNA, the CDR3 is TGTGCCAGCAATCTCATACTAGCGGGGAGCTACGAGCAGTACTTC. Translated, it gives CASNLILAGSYEQYF.

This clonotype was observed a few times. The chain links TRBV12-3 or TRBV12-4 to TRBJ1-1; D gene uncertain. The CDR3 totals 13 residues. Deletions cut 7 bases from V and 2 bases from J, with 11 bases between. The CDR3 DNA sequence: TGTGCCAGCACATGGACTGCTAACACTGAAGCTTTCTTT. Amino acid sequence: CASTWTANTEAFF.

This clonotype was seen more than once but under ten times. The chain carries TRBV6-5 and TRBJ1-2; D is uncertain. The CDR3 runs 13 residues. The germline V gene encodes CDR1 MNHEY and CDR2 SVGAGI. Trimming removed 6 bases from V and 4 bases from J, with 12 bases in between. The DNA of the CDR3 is TGTGCCAGCAGCCCCAATCCGGGCTATGGCTACACCTTC. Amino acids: CASSPNPGYGYTF.

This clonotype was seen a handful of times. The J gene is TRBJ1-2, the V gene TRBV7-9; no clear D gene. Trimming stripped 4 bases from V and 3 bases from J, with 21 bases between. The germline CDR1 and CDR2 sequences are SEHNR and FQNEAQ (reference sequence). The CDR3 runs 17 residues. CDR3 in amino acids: CASSSYQAERNYYGYTF. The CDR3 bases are TGTGCCAGCAGCTCATACCAGGCGGAGAGGAACTACTATGGCTACACCTTC.

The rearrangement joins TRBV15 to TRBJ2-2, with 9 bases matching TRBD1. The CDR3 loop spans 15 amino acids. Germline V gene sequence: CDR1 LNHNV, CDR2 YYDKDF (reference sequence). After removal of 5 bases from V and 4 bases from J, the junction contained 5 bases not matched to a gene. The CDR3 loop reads CATSGDRAPTGELFF. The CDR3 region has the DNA TGTGCCACCAGCGGGGACAGGGCTCCCACCGGGGAGCTGTTTTTT.

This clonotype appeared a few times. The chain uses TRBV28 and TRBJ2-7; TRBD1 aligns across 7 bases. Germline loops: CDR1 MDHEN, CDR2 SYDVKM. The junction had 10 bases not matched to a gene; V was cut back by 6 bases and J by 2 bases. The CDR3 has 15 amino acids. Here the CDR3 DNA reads TGTGCCAGCAGCCCTCGACAGGGCCCTCCCTACGAGCAGTACTTC. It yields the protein CASSPRQGPPYEQYF.

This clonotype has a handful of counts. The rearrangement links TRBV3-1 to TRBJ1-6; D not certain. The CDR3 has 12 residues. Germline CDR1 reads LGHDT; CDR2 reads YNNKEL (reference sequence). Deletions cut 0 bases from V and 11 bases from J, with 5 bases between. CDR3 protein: CASSQDVTPLHF. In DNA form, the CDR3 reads TGTGCCAGCAGCCAAGATGTGACACCCCTCCACTTT.

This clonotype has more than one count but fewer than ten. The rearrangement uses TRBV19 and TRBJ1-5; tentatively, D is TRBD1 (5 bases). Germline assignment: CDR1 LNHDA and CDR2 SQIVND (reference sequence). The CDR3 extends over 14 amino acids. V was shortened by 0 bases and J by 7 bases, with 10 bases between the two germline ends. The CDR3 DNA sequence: TGTGCCAGTAGTATAGATTGGGGCGGGCAGCCCCAGCATTTT. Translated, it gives CASSIDWGGQPQHF. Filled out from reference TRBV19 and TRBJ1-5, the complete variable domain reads DGGITQSPKYLFRKEGQNVTLSCEQNLNHDAMYWYRQDPGQGLRLIYYSQIVNDFQKGDIAEGYSVSREKKESFPLTVTSAQKNPTAFYLCASSIDWGGQPQHFGDGTRLSIL.

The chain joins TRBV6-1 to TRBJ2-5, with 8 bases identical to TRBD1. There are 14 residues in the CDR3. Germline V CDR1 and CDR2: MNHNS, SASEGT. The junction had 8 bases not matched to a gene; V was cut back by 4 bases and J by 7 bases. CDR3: CASSGQGRSGTQYF. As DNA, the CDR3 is TGTGCCAGCAGTGGACAGGGGCGGTCGGGGACCCAGTACTTC.

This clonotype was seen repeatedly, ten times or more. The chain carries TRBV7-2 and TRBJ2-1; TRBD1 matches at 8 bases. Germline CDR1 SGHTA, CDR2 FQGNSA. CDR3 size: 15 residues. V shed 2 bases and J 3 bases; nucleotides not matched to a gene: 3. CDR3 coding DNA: TGTGCCAGCAGCTTATTTGGACAGGGCTACAATGAGCAGTTCTTC. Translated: CASSLFGQGYNEQFF.

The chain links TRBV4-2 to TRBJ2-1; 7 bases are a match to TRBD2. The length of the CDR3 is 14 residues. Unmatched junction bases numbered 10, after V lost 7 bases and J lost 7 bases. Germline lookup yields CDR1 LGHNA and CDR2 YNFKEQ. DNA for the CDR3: TGTGCCAGCACCCACGGCGGGAGAGGTAATGAGCAGTTCTTC. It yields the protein CASTHGGRGNEQFF.

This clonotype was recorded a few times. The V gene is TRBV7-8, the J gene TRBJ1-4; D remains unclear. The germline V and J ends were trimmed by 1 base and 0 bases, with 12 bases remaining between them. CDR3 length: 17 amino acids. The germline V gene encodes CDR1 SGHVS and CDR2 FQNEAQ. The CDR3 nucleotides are TGTGCCAGCAGCTTAGGCCTAAAGGGATCAACTAATGAAAAACTGTTTTTT. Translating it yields CASSLGLKGSTNEKLFF.

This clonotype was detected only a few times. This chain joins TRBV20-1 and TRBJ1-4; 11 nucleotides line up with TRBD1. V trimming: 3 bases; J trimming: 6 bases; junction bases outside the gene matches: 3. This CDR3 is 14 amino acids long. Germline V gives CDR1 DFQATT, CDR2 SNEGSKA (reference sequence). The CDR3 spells CSARGTGGYEKLFF. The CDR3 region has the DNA TGCAGTGCTAGGGGGACAGGGGGGTATGAAAAACTGTTTTTT.

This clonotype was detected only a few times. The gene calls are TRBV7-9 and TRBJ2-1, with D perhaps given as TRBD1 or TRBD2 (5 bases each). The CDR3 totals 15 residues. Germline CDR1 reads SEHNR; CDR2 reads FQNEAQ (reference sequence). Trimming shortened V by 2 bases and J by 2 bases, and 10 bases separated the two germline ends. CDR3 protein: CASSLWQGPYNEQFF. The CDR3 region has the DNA TGTGCCAGCAGCTTATGGCAGGGACCCTACAATGAGCAGTTCTTC.

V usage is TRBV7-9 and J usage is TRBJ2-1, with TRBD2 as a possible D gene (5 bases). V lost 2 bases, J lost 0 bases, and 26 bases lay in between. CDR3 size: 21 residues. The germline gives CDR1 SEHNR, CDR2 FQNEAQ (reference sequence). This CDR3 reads CASSLSSGRLGVANSYNEQFF. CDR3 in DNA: TGTGCCAGCAGCTTATCCTCGGGTCGCCTCGGGGTGGCGAACTCCTACAATGAGCAGTTCTTC.

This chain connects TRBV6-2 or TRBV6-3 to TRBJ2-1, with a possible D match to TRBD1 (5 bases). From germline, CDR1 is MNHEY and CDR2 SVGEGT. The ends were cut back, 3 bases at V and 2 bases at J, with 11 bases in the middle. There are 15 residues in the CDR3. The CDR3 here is CASSYIQGPYNEQFF. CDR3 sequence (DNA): TGTGCCAGCAGTTATATCCAGGGCCCCTACAATGAGCAGTTCTTC.

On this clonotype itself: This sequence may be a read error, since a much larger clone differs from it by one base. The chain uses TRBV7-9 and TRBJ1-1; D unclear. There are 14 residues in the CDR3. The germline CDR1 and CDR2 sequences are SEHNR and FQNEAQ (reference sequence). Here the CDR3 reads CASSLAEVNTKAFF. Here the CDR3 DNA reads TGTGCCAGCAGCTTAGCAGAGGTGAACACTAAAGCTTTCTTT.

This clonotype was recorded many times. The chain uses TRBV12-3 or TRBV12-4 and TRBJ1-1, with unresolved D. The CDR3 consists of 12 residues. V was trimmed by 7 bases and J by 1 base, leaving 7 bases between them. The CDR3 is CASTLGNTEAFF. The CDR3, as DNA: TGTGCCAGCACCCTCGGGAACACTGAAGCTTTCTTT.

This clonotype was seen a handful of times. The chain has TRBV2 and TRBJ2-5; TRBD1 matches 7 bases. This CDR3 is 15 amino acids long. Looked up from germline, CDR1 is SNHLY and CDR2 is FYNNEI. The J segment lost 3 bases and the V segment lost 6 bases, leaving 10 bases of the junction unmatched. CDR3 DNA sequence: TGTGCCAGCAGGGGGTTAGGGACAGTAAAAGAGACCCAGTACTTC. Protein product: CASRGLGTVKETQYF.

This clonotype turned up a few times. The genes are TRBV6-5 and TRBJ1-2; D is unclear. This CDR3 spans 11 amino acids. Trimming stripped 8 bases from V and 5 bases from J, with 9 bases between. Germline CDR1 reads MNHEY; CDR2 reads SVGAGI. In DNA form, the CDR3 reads TGTGCCAGCCGCTGGGGATATGGCTACACCTTC. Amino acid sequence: CASRWGYGYTF.

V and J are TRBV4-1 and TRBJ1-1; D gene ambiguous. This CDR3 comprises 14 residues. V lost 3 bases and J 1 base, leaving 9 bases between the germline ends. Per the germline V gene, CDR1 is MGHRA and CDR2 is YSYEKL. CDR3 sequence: CASSHKETNTEAFF. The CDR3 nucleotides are TGCGCCAGCAGCCACAAGGAGACGAACACTGAAGCTTTCTTT.

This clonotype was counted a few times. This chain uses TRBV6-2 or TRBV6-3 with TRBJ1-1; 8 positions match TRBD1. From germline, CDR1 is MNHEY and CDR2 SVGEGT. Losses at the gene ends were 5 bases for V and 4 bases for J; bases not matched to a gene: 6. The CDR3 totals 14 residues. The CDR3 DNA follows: TGTGCCAGCAGTCAATCCAGGGGGCTCACTGAAGCTTTCTTT. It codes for CASSQSRGLTEAFF.

The CDR3 DNA reads as TGTGCCAGCAGTTACAGGGACATGGCAACGAACACCGGGGAGCTGTTTTTT. Protein: CASSYRDMATNTGELFF. The V call is TRBV6-5, the J call TRBJ2-2, with D possibly matching TRBD1 (6 bases). Trimming removed 2 bases at V and 0 bases at J, with 13 bases between. The CDR3 spans 17 residues. Germline CDR1 MNHEY, CDR2 SVGAGI.

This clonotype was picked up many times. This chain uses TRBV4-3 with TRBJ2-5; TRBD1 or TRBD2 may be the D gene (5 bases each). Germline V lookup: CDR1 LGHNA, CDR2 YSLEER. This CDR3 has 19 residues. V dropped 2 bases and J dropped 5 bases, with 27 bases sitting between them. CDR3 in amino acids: CASSQRRWRPTFEGETQYF. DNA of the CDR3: TGCGCCAGCAGCCAAAGAAGATGGCGACCGACTTTCGAGGGGGAGACCCAGTACTTC.

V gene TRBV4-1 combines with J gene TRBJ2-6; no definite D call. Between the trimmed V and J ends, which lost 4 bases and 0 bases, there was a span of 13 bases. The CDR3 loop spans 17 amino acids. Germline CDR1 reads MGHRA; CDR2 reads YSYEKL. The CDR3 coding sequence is TGCGCCAGCAGCCCCCGGTGGGTCAGCTCTGGGGCCAACGTCCTGACTTTC. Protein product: CASSPRWVSSGANVLTF.